These 11 T cell receptor beta chains were all obtained from the same sample, sequenced in a study of blood T cell repertoires in COVID-19. Assay: immunoSEQ multiplex PCR; the TCRdb copy retains only in-frame clones and omits some. The table has some 53,000 clones, roughly 87% seen once. The sequenced sample consisted of peripheral blood. The receptor set was obtained from a man between 60 and 75 years old with active COVID-19.

The rearrangement uses TRBV5-4 and TRBJ2-5, with D possibly TRBD1 on 6 matching bases. CDR3 length: 15 residues. Deletions cut 3 bases from V and 4 bases from J, with 16 bases between. Germline V lookup: CDR1 SGHNT, CDR2 YYREEE (reference sequence). CDR3: CASSSFTGFGETQYF. For the CDR3, the DNA is TGTGCCAGCAGCTCCTTTACAGGGTTCGGAGAGACCCAGTACTTC.

The chain carries TRBV19 and TRBJ1-6; a weak D match, TRBD1 (5 bases). V was pared by 3 bases and J by 9 bases, with 12 bases between. Germline assignment: CDR1 LNHDA and CDR2 SQIVND (reference sequence). The CDR3 is 14 residues long. CDR3 in amino acids: CASSIYRPGSPLHF. The CDR3 region has the DNA TGTGCCAGTAGTATCTACAGGCCTGGTTCACCCCTCCACTTT.

This chain's CDR3 is CASLQGYNSPLHF. The CDR3 nucleotides read TGTGCCAGCCTGCAGGGCTATAATTCACCCCTCCACTTT. V gene TRBV2 combines with J gene TRBJ1-6; D may be TRBD1 (5 bases). The ends were cut back, 8 bases at V and 3 bases at J, with 8 bases in the middle. This CDR3 contains 13 residues. CDR1 is SNHLY and CDR2 is FYNNEI in the germline V gene.

This chain's CDR3 is CASSYGQGHQPQHF. CDR3 coding DNA: TGTGCCAGCAGTTACGGACAGGGACATCAGCCCCAGCATTTT. The chain couples TRBV6-2 or TRBV6-3 to TRBJ1-5, with 8 bases fitting TRBD1. There are 14 residues in the CDR3. The germline V gene has CDR1 MNHEY and CDR2 SVGEGT. With V trimmed by 2 bases and J by 5 bases, 2 bases remained unmatched.

The CDR3 protein is CASSRDREETQYF. In DNA, the CDR3 is TGTGCCAGCTCACGGGACAGGGAAGAGACCCAGTACTTC. The chain combines TRBV18 with TRBJ2-5; 9 nucleotides agree with TRBD1. After removal of 4 bases from V and 3 bases from J, the junction contained 0 bases not matched to a gene. Germline-derived CDR1 and CDR2 are KGHSH and LQKENI. CDR3 size: 13 residues.

The V call is TRBV5-1, the J call TRBJ2-5; 12 bases are a match to TRBD2. V shed 2 bases, J shed 2 bases, and the junction held 7 bases outside the gene matches. The germline V gene encodes CDR1 SGHRS and CDR2 YFSETQ. This CDR3 is 17 amino acids long. CDR3 nucleotide sequence: TGCGCCAGCAGCTTTCCCCTAGCGGGAGGGCAACAAGAGACCCAGTACTTC. This translates into CASSFPLAGGQQETQYF.

The J gene is TRBJ1-1, the V gene TRBV28; D is unclear. V was clipped by 1 base and J by 11 bases, with 14 bases between them. There are 13 residues in the CDR3. Germline CDR1 and CDR2: MDHEN and SYDVKM. CDR3 loop: CASSLFRVGRAFF. DNA for the CDR3: TGTGCCAGCAGTTTATTCCGGGTTGGGAGGGCTTTCTTT.

This clone is deemed large. The V call is TRBV7-3, the J call TRBJ2-2, with 7 positions matching TRBD2. The CDR3 spans 14 residues. V dropped 8 bases and J dropped 5; count of bases not matched to a gene: 8. Looked up from germline, CDR1 is SGHTA and CDR2 is FQGTGA. The CDR3 DNA follows: TGTGCCAGCGGTCGACTAGCTATGACCGGGGAGCTGTTTTTT. This gives the protein CASGRLAMTGELFF. Using reference TRBV7-3 and TRBJ2-2 for the parts outside the CDR3, the full variable domain is GAGVSQTPSNKVTEKGKYVELRCDPISGHTALYWYRQSLGQGPEFLIYFQGTGAADDSGLPNDRFFAVRPEGSVSTLKIQRTERGDSAVYLCASGRLAMTGELFFGEGSRLTVL.

The chain combines TRBV10-3 with TRBJ1-2, with D perhaps TRBD1 (5 bases). The CDR3 runs 16 residues. V shed 0 bases and J shed 0 bases, with 11 bases lying between them. Germline V gene sequence: CDR1 ENHRY, CDR2 SYGVKD. CDR3 protein: CAISESLAGSNYGYTF. CDR3 DNA: TGTGCCATCAGTGAGTCATTGGCAGGGTCTAACTATGGCTACACCTTC.

This chain links TRBV4-1 with TRBJ2-2, with TRBD1 matching 7 bases. CDR1 and CDR2 (germline): MGHRA, YSYEKL. The junction had 4 bases not matched to a gene; V was cut back by 6 bases and J by 0 bases. This CDR3 region has 15 residues. This chain's CDR3 is CASSPGTANTGELFF. The CDR3 DNA is TGCGCCAGCAGTCCCGGGACAGCGAACACCGGGGAGCTGTTTTTT.

This clone is a singleton in its sample. V and J are TRBV29-1 and TRBJ2-1; tentatively, D is TRBD2 (6 bases). The CDR3 runs to 12 residues. Germline V gives CDR1 SQVTM, CDR2 ANQGSEA. V gave up 8 bases and J gave up 2 bases, with 10 bases separating them. The CDR3 DNA sequence: TGCAGCTCCGGACTAACCTACAATGAGCAGTTCTTC. Amino acids: CSSGLTYNEQFF.